The sequence of this T cell receptor (beta chain) was determined in a study of graft-versus-host responses after intestinal transplantation. The data were produced by immunoSEQ multiplex PCR, yet TCRdb's version contains in-frame clones alone and is incomplete. The table has about 120,000 clones, 90% seen once; the top ten hold approximately 0.18%. Points on this clone: The antigen remains undetermined.

The germline V and J ends were trimmed by 4 bases and 3 bases, with 10 bases remaining between them. The CDR3 runs 14 residues. Germline values: CDR1 LNHNV, CDR2 YYDKDF (reference sequence). This specimen was unstimulated CD4+ T cells sorted from spleen or lymph node cells, taken before intestinal transplant. The chain combines TRBV15 with TRBJ1-3; D unresolved. The origin of this receptor is a human donor who received an intestinal transplant. The CDR3 nucleotides are TGTGCCACCAGCATGTTCACCAGTGGAAACACCATATATTTT. Residues: CATSMFTSGNTIYF.